This TCR beta chain was captured in a study of cytomegalovirus exposure and HLA in healthy donors. Overall study findings and caveats: The later analysis indicated that the majority of CMV-associated TCR beta chains appeared HLA-restricted. Cytomegalovirus association was listed for 150 to 200 TCR beta chains.

Researchers ran the PCR with 60 Vbeta and 13 Jbeta primers. Original handling: An analysis performed later counted about 80 million unique TCR beta chains (approximately 10 million of them shared). Using immunoSEQ multiplex PCR, the repertoire was profiled, and TCRdb retains in-frame clones only, with some absent. Clone size and V and J calls were adopted from that table, with D and trimming inferred from the DNA. Of some 160,000 clones listed, more than 65% are singletons. Concerning this clone itself: Its antigen is not identified.

Germline lookup yields CDR1 SGHRS and CDR2 YFSETQ. Trimming took off 0 bases at V and 2 bases at J, with 10 bases between the two ends. The CDR3 is 15 residues long. The clonotype was recovered from a man aged 50 to 60 in good health and CMV-seropositive. Specimen: PBMCs. The J gene is TRBJ2-3, the V gene TRBV5-1, with D possibly TRBD2 on 5 matching bases. CDR3 in amino acids: CASSLVTRYTDTQYF. CDR3 DNA sequence: TGCGCCAGCAGCTTGGTCACTAGGTACACAGATACGCAGTATTTT.